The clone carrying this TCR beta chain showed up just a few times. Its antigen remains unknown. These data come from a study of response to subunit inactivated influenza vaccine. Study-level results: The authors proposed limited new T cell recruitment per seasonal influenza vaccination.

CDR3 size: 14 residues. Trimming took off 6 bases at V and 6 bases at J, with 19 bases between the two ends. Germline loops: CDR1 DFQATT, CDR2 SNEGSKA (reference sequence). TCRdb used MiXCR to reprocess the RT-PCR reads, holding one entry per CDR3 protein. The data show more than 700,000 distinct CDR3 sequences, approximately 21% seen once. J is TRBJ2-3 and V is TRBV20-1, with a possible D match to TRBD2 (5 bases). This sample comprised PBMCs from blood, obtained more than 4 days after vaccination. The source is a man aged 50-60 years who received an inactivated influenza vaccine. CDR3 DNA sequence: TGCAGTGCCCCCCGAGGGCTCATCGGGGATACGCAGTATTTT. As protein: CSAPRGLIGDTQYF.